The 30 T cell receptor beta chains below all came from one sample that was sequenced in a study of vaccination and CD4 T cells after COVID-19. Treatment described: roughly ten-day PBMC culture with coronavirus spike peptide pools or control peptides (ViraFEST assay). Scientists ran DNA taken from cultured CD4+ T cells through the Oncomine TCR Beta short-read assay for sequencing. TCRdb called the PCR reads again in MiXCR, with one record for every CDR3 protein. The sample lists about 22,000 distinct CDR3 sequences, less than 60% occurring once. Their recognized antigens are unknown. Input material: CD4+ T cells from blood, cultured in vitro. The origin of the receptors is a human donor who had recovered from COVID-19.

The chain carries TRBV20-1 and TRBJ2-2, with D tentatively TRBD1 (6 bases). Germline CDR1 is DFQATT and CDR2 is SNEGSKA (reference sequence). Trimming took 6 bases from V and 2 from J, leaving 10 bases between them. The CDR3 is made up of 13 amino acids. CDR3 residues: CSAVGANTGELFF. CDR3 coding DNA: TGCAGTGCAGTGGGGGCCAACACCGGGGAGCTGTTTTTT.

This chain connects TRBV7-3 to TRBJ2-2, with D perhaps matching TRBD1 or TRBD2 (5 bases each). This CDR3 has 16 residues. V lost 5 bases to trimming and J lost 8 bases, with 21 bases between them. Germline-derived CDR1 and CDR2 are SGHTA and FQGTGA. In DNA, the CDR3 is TGTGCCAGCAGCCGCGACTCGCTCACCGGGACGGGGGAGCTGTTTTTT. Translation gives CASSRDSLTGTGELFF.

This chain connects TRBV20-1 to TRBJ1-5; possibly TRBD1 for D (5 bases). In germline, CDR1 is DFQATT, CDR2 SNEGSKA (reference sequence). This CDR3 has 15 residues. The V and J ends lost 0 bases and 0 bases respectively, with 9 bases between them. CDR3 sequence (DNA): TGCAGTGCTAGAGATCCAGGGAGTAGCAATCAGCCCCAGCATTTT. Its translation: CSARDPGSSNQPQHF.

CDR3 DNA sequence: TGTGCCAGTAGTATAGAGGGGATTGAGCCCCAGCATTTT. Amino acids: CASSIEGIEPQHF. V gene TRBV19 combines with J gene TRBJ1-5; D is unclear. Germline CDR1 and CDR2: LNHDA and SQIVND (reference sequence). The length of the CDR3 is 13 residues. V was trimmed by 0 bases and J by 8 bases, leaving 8 bases between them.

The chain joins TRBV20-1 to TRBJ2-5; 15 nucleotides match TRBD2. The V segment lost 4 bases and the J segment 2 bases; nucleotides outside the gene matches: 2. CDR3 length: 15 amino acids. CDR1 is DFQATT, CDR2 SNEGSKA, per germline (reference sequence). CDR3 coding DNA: TGCAGTGCTACCGGACTAGCGGGAGGGCAAGAGACCCAGTACTTC. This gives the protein CSATGLAGGQETQYF.

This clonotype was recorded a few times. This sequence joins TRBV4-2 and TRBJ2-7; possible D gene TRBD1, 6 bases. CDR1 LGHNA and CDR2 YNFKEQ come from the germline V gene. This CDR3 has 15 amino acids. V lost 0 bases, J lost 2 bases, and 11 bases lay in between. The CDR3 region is CASSQERTVAYEQYF. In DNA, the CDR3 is TGTGCCAGCAGCCAAGAGAGGACAGTGGCCTACGAGCAGTACTTC.

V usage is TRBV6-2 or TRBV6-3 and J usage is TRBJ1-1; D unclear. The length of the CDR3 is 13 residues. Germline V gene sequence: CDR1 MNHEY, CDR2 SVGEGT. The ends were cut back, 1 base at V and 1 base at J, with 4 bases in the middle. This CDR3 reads CASSYLGNTEAFF. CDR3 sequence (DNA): TGTGCCAGCAGTTACTTGGGGAACACTGAAGCTTTCTTT.

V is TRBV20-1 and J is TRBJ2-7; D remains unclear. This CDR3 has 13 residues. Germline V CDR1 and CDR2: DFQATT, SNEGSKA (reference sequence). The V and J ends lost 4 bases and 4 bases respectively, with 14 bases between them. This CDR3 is CSANGASRYEQYF. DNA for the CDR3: TGCAGTGCTAATGGAGCATCCCGGTACGAGCAGTACTTC.

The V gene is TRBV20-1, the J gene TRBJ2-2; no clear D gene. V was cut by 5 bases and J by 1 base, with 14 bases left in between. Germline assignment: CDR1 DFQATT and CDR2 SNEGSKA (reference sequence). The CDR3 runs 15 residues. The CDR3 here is CSALSLSLNTGELFF. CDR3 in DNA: TGCAGTGCTCTCAGCCTCAGCCTGAACACCGGGGAGCTGTTTTTT.

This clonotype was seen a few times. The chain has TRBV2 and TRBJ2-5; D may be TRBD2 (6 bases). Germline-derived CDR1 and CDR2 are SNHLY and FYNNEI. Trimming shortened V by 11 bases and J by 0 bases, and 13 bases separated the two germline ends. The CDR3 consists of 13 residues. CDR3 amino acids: CACHRDYQETQYF. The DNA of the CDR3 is TGTGCCTGCCACCGGGACTACCAAGAGACCCAGTACTTC.

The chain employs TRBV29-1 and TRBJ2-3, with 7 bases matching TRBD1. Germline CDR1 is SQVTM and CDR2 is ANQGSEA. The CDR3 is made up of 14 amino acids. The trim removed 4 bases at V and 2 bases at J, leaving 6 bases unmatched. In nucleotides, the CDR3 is TGCAGCGTTGCCCGACAGGGACCCACAGATACGCAGTATTTT. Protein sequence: CSVARQGPTDTQYF.

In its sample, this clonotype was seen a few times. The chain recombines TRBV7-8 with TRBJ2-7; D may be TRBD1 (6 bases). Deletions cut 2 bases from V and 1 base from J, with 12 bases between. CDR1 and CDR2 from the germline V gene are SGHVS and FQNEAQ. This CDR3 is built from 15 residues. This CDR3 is CASSLLDRNSYEQYF. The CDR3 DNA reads TGTGCCAGCAGCTTACTCGACAGGAATTCCTACGAGCAGTACTTC.

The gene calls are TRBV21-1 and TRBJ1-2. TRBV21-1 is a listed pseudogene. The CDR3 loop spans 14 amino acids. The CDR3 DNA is TGTGCCAGCAGCAAAGCAGGGGCCCCCTATGGCTACACCTTC. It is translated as CASSKAGAPYGYTF.

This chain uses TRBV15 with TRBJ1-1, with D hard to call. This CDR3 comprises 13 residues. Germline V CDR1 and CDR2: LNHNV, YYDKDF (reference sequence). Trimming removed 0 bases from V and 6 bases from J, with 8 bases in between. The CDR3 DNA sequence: TGTGCCACCAGCAGAGATTTCAATGCTGAAGCTTTCTTT. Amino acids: CATSRDFNAEAFF.

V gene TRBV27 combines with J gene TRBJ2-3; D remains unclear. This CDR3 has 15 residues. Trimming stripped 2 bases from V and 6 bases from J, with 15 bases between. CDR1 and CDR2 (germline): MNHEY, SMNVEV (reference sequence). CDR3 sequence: CASSLSVGPEDTQYF. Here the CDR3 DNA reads TGTGCCAGCAGTTTAAGTGTCGGCCCGGAGGATACGCAGTATTTT.

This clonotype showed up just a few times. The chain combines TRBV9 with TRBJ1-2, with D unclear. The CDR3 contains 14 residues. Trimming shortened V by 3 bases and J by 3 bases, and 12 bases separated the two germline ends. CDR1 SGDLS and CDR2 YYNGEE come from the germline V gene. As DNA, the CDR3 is TGTGCCAGCAGCGGGCGTAACGATGACTATGGCTACACCTTC. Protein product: CASSGRNDDYGYTF.

The CDR3 sequence is CASSLEGSGGEAFF. DNA for the CDR3: TGCGCCAGCAGCTTGGAGGGTTCGGGGGGTGAAGCTTTCTTT. The chain combines TRBV5-1 with TRBJ1-1, with D tentatively TRBD1 (5 bases). Trimming pared 0 bases from V and 7 bases from J, leaving 13 bases between. This CDR3 region has 14 residues. Germline CDR1 and CDR2: SGHRS and YFSETQ.

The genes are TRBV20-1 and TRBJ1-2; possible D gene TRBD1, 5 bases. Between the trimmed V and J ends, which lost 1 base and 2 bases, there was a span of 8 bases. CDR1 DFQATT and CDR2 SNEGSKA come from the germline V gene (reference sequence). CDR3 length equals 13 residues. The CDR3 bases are TGCAGTGCTAGAGCTGGGGACAACTATGGCTACACCTTC. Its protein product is CSARAGDNYGYTF.

CDR3 residues: CASKGTLGEETQYF. CDR3 nucleotide sequence: TGTGCCAGCAAAGGGACACTTGGGGAAGAGACCCAGTACTTC. The genes are TRBV2 and TRBJ2-5; a possible D gene is TRBD1 (6 bases). The V gene's germline CDR1 is SNHLY and CDR2 FYNNEI. This CDR3 is built from 14 residues. V shed 7 bases and J shed 3 bases, with 15 bases lying between them.

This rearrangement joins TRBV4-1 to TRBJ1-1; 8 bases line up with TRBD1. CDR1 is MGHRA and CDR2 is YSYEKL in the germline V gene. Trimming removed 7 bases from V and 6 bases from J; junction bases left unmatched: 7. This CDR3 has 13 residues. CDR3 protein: CASKGQGFPEAFF. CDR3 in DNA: TGCGCCAGCAAAGGACAGGGATTTCCTGAAGCTTTCTTT.

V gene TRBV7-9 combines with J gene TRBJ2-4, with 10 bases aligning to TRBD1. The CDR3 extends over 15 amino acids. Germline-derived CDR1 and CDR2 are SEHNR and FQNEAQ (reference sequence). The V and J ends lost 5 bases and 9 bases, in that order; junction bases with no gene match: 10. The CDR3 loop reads CASSLSGTGDGIQYF. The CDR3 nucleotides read TGTGCCAGCAGCCTCTCCGGGACAGGGGACGGCATTCAGTACTTC.

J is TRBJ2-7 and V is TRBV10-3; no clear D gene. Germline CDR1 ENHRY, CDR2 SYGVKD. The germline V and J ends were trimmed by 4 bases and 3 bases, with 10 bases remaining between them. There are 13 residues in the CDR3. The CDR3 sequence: CAISGSVGYEQYF. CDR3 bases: TGTGCCATCAGTGGCTCAGTGGGCTACGAGCAGTACTTC.

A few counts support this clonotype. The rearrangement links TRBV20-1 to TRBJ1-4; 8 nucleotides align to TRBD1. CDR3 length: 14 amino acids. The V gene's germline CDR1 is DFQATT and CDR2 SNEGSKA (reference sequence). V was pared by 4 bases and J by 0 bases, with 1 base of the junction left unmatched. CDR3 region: CSATQGATNEKLFF. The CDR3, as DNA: TGCAGTGCTACACAGGGGGCAACTAATGAAAAACTGTTTTTT.

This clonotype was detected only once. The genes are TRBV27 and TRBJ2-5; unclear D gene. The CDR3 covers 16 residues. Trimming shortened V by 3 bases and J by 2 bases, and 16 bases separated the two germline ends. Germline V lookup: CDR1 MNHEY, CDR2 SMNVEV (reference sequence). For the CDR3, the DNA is TGTGCCAGCAGTTTGACGCCCCACGTGAGGCAAGAGACCCAGTACTTC. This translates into CASSLTPHVRQETQYF.

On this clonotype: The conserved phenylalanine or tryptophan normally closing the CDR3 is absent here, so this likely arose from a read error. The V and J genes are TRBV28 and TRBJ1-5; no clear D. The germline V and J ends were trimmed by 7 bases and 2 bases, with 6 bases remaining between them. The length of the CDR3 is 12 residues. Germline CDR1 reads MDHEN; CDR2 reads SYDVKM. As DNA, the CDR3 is TGTGCCAGCACCGGGGGCAATCAGCCCCAGCATGTT. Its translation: CASTGGNQPQHV.

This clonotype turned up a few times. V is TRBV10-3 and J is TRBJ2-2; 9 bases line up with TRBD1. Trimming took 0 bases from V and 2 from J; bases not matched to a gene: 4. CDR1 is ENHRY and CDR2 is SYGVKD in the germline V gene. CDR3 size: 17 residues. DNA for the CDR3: TGTGCCATCAGTGAGTCGAAGGACAGGGGTAACACCGGGGAGCTGTTTTTT. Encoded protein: CAISESKDRGNTGELFF.

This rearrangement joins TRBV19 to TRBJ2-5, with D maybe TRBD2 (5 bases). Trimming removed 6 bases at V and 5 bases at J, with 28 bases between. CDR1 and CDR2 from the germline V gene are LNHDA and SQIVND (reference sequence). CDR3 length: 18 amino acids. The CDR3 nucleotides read TGTGCCAGTAGGACCTCCCGAGGGCACTTCAAAAAAACGGAGACCCAGTACTTC. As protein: CASRTSRGHFKKTETQYF. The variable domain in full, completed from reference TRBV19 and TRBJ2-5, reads DGGITQSPKYLFRKEGQNVTLSCEQNLNHDAMYWYRQDPGQGLRLIYYSQIVNDFQKGDIAEGYSVSREKKESFPLTVTSAQKNPTAFYLCASRTSRGHFKKTETQYFGPGTRLLVL.

The CDR3 nucleotides read TGCAGTGCTCTATTGGGGGCGAGCGATGAGCAGTTCTTC. The encoded protein is CSALLGASDEQFF. The V call is TRBV20-1, the J call TRBJ2-1; D is possibly TRBD1 (6 bases). In germline, CDR1 is DFQATT, CDR2 SNEGSKA (reference sequence). The CDR3 covers 13 residues. V lost 5 bases, J lost 8 bases, and 16 bases lay in between.

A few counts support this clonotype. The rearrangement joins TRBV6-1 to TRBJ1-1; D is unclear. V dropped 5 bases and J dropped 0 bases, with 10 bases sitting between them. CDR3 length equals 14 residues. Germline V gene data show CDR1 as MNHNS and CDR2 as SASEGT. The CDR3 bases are TGTGCCAGCAGTAGGCCACAGATGAACACTGAAGCTTTCTTT. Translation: CASSRPQMNTEAFF.

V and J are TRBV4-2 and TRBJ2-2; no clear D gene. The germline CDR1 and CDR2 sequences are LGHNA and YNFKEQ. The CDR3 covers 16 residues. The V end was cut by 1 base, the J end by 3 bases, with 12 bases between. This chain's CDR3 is CASSQVGQVHTGELFF. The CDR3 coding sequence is TGTGCCAGCAGCCAAGTAGGGCAGGTGCACACCGGGGAGCTGTTTTTT.